These 13 T cell receptor beta chains originate from one sample sequenced in a study of shared clonotypes between healthy human individuals. Naive CD8 cells lacked CD45RO and underwent positive selection for CCR7, leaving out terminally differentiated effector memory CD45RA+ cells. TCRdb keeps only in-frame clones here, not all; method: immunoSEQ multiplex PCR. The sample lists about 2,100,000 clones, 85% to 95% occurring once. The material sequenced was naive CD8+ T cells from PBMCs. These receptors originate from a man younger than 35 in good health. Some clones in this sample may be carry-over from other donors' samples.

The gene calls are TRBV9 and TRBJ2-2; 8 nucleotides match TRBD2. CDR1 is SGDLS and CDR2 is YYNGEE in the germline V gene. CDR3 size: 15 residues. Trimming took 3 bases from V and 3 from J; bases not matched to a gene: 4. CDR3 DNA: TGTGCCAGCAGCGAAAGCGGGAGCTACACCGGGGAGCTGTTTTTT. Protein: CASSESGSYTGELFF. Variable domain in full (rest from reference TRBV9 and TRBJ2-2): DSGVTQTPKHLITATGQRVTLRCSPRSGDLSVYWYQQSLDQGLQFLIQYYNGEERAKGNILERFSAQQFPDLHSELNLSSLELGDSALYFCASSESGSYTGELFFGEGSRLTVL.

The chain recombines TRBV7-6 with TRBJ2-3, with D tentatively TRBD1 (8 bases). CDR1 and CDR2 (germline): SGHVS, FNYEAQ. This CDR3 region has 18 residues. V lost 1 base to trimming and J lost 1 base, with 18 bases between them. The CDR3 DNA follows: TGTGCCAGCAGCTTAGAAGGCGACAGGGGAGGGGGCACAGATACGCAGTATTTT. This translates into CASSLEGDRGGGTDTQYF.

This chain connects TRBV14 to TRBJ1-1, with D uncertain. Germline V gives CDR1 SGHDN, CDR2 FVKESK. Trimming cost V 4 bases and J 11 bases, with 20 bases left between them. The CDR3 runs to 14 residues. CDR3 coding DNA: TGTGCCAGCAGCCGTGGAGTTTCCTTCAGCTGGGCTTTCTTT. Protein product: CASSRGVSFSWAFF.

The chain couples TRBV11-3 to TRBJ2-3; D is uncertain. CDR1 and CDR2 (germline): SGHNT, YENEEA. CDR3 length: 14 residues. The germline V and J ends were trimmed by 6 bases and 1 base, with 11 bases remaining between them. The CDR3 reads CASSSGPGTDTQYF. In DNA form, the CDR3 reads TGTGCCAGCAGTTCGGGCCCGGGCACAGATACGCAGTATTTT.

The V gene is TRBV10-3, the J gene TRBJ2-7, with TRBD1 identical over 8 bases. The J segment lost 6 bases and the V segment lost 6 bases, leaving 10 bases of the junction unmatched. The CDR3 contains 14 residues. The germline V gene encodes CDR1 ENHRY and CDR2 SYGVKD. In DNA, the CDR3 is TGTGCCATCAGGAACACCGGGACAGGTGGCGAGCAGTACTTC. This sequence encodes CAIRNTGTGGEQYF.

V usage is TRBV7-8 and J usage is TRBJ2-3, with 8 nucleotides matching TRBD1. The CDR3 loop spans 15 amino acids. Germline CDR1 SGHVS, CDR2 FQNEAQ. V shed 4 bases, J shed 0 bases, and the junction held 3 bases outside the gene matches. CDR3 bases: TGTGCCAGCAGCTCCAGGGGGCGAAGCACAGATACGCAGTATTTT. Translation gives CASSSRGRSTDTQYF.

The chain employs TRBV6-4 and TRBJ2-2; 7 bases are a match to TRBD1. J gave up 4 bases and V 7 bases, and 12 bases lay outside the gene matches. Looked up from germline, CDR1 is MRHNA and CDR2 is SNTAGT. This CDR3 is built from 16 residues. The chain's CDR3 is CASISFLQGSTGELFF. CDR3 nucleotides: TGTGCCAGCATTAGTTTCTTACAGGGGTCCACCGGGGAGCTGTTTTTT.

J is TRBJ2-1 and V is TRBV6-4, with D possibly called TRBD1 or TRBD2 (6 bases each). V shed 3 bases and J shed 6 bases, with 12 bases lying between them. Germline CDR1 is MRHNA and CDR2 is SNTAGT. The CDR3 spans 14 residues. This CDR3 reads CASSEGRGANEQFF. The CDR3 coding sequence is TGTGCCAGCAGTGAAGGTAGGGGGGCCAATGAGCAGTTCTTC.

In the case of this clone: The same CDR3 also results from other DNA sequences found in this sample. This chain joins TRBV15 and TRBJ2-1; 8 bases are a match to TRBD2. J was trimmed by 0 bases and V by 1 base; bases with no gene match: 2. Germline V gene data show CDR1 as LNHNV and CDR2 as YYDKDF (reference sequence). The CDR3 length is 16 residues. The CDR3 here is CATSRVRGGSYNEQFF. CDR3 DNA sequence: TGTGCCACCAGCAGAGTTCGGGGGGGCTCCTACAATGAGCAGTTCTTC.

This clone was seen once. The chain carries TRBV27 and TRBJ2-7; 8 bases match TRBD1. The CDR3 loop spans 15 amino acids. V lost 0 bases, J lost 2 bases, and 3 bases stayed unmatched. Per germline, CDR1 MNHEY and CDR2 SMNVEV (reference sequence). Here the CDR3 reads CASSLSDRAAYEQYF. In DNA form, the CDR3 reads TGTGCCAGCAGTTTATCGGACAGGGCGGCCTACGAGCAGTACTTC.

The V gene is TRBV2, the J gene TRBJ2-3; no firm D call. The CDR3 has 12 amino acids. Trimming pared 6 bases from V and 6 bases from J, leaving 10 bases between. Germline-derived CDR1 and CDR2 are SNHLY and FYNNEI. The CDR3 DNA is TGTGCCAGCAGCGACGTCATGGATACGCAGTATTTT. Its protein is CASSDVMDTQYF.

J is TRBJ1-2 and V is TRBV28, with D uncertain. The CDR3 contains 12 residues. The ends were cut back, 4 bases at V and 5 bases at J, with 8 bases in the middle. Germline-derived CDR1 and CDR2 are MDHEN and SYDVKM. The CDR3 sequence: CASSSTEYGYTF. In nucleotides, the CDR3 is TGTGCCAGCAGTTCGACGGAGTATGGCTACACCTTC.

The rearrangement links TRBV7-9 to TRBJ2-1; D is undetermined. The CDR3 contains 11 residues. CDR1 is SEHNR, CDR2 FQNEAQ, per germline (reference sequence). The CDR3 is CVQSPLNEQFF. The CDR3 DNA reads TGTGTCCAATCCCCCCTGAATGAGCAGTTCTTC.